This T cell receptor (beta chain) was documented in a study of Graves' ophthalmopathy and Graves' hyperthyroidism. Study details: Samples of peripheral blood were obtained at initial diagnosis, prior to treatment of any kind.

The germline V and J ends were trimmed by 2 bases and 6 bases, with 13 bases remaining between them. The CDR3 has 14 residues. CDR1 and CDR2 from the germline V gene are MNHNS and SASEGT. This clonotype was counted between two and nine times. Clinical symptoms, serum thyroxine, TRAb, thyroid ultrasound and orbital computed tomography were relied on for diagnosis. Investigators amplified TCR beta CDR3 regions from RNA transcripts. First-round RT-PCR employed HTBI primers, with a second-round multiplex PCR after it. TCRdb reprocessed the multiplex PCR reads via MiXCR and lists one record per CDR3 protein. Of about 740,000 distinct CDR3 sequences in the sample, roughly 40% were seen once.

Sequenced: peripheral blood. The chain employs TRBV6-1 and TRBJ1-2, with a possible D match to TRBD1 (5 bases). This clonotype was sampled from an adult man with Graves' ophthalmopathy. CDR3 in DNA: TGTGCCAGCAGTGAACTGACAGAAAGCCATGGCTACACCTTC. This codes for CASSELTESHGYTF.